This T cell receptor (beta chain) was sequenced in a study of blood T cell repertoires in COVID-19. Study-level background: Two negative PCRs, clearance, or symptom resolution were required of recovered Cohort 3 donors. COVID-19 samples collected from the United States, Italy and Spain covered acute and convalescent phases.

The V gene's germline CDR1 is KGHDR and CDR2 SFDVKD. The CDR3 has 15 residues. Trimming took 4 bases from V and 0 from J, leaving 10 bases between them. Sequencing was performed with immunoSEQ multiplex PCR; in TCRdb, only in-frame clones are kept and a portion is missing. The table includes 330,000 or so clones, around 87% detected once. The study drew participants aged about 18 to 89 years from 20 to 30 US areas. This receptor was identified in a man in his forties in a cohort exposed to, infected with or recovered from COVID-19 (not recorded which). The specimen was PBMCs or T cells enriched from blood (not recorded which). V gene TRBV24-1 combines with J gene TRBJ2-3; possible D gene TRBD1, 6 bases. The CDR3 DNA is TGTGCCACCAGTGACCCCGGGACAAGCACAGATACGCAGTATTTT. This sequence encodes CATSDPGTSTDTQYF.